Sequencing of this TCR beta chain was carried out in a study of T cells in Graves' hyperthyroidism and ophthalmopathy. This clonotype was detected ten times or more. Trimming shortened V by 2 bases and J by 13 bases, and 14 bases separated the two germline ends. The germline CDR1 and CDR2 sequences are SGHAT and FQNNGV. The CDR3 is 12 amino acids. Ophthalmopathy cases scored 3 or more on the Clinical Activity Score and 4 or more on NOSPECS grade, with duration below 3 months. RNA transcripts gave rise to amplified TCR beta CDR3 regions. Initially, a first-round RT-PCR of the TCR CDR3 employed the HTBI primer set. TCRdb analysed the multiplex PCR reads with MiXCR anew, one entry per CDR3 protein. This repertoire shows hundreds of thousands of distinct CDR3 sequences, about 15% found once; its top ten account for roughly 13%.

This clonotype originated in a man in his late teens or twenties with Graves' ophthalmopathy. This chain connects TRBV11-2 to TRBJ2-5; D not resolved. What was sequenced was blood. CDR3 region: CASSLPKKGPYF. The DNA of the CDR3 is TGTGCCAGCAGCTTACCCAAAAAGGGCCCGTACTTC.